This TCR beta chain is drawn from a study of blood T cells in healthy people across ages. This clonotype appeared a few times. PCR was performed a second time for roughly 6 to 12 cycles using a sample-barcoded 5' primer and a J-beta primer mix. TCRdb reanalysed the 5' RACE reads using MiXCR and keeps one entry per CDR3 protein. The sample contains about 810,000 distinct CDR3 sequences, 36% of which appear only once. This receptor was identified in a man younger than 35 in good health. The sequencing sample was made of blood.

CDR3 region: CASSHTRGNTEAFF. For the CDR3, the DNA is TGCGCCAGCAGCCACACCAGGGGAAACACTGAAGCTTTCTTT. The V call is TRBV4-1, the J call TRBJ1-1, with D possibly TRBD1 on 6 matching bases. The V end lost 3 bases, the J end lost 2 bases, and 10 bases lay between the germline ends. Germline CDR1 MGHRA, CDR2 YSYEKL. CDR3 length: 14 amino acids.